The source of this T cell receptor beta chain is a study of T cell repertoires in cytomegalovirus infection. Study information: CMV epitopes used comprised recently identified HLA-C-restricted ones and well-studied HLA-B-restricted ones. Indications came from public TCR beta signatures; they pointed to CMV infection and to a matching HLA type. General study points: Accumulated public TCR beta family frequency recognized individuals carrying CMV together with the relevant HLA. Predominance within the ex vivo response was attributable to HLA-C-restricted CMV-specific TCR beta clonotypes.

A note on this clonotype: Its antigen remains unknown.

One entry per CDR3 protein, called by TCRdb with MiXCR from the reads. The table lists around 540,000 distinct CDR3 sequences, about 33% of them singletons. Germline V lookup: CDR1 MNHEY, CDR2 SVGEGT. The CDR3 extends over 16 amino acids. Between the trimmed V and J ends, which lost 6 bases and 3 bases, there was a span of 17 bases. This clonotype originated in a human donor in good health (CMV status not recorded). Some clones in this sample may be carry-over from other donors' samples. The gene calls are TRBV6-2 or TRBV6-3 and TRBJ2-2; D possibly corresponds to TRBD2 (6 bases). The material was cultured PBMCs, obtained from culture after CMV antigen stimulation. CDR3: CASSQPGGGDTGELFF. CDR3 DNA sequence: TGTGCCAGCAGCCAGCCCGGCGGAGGGGACACCGGGGAGCTGTTTTTT.